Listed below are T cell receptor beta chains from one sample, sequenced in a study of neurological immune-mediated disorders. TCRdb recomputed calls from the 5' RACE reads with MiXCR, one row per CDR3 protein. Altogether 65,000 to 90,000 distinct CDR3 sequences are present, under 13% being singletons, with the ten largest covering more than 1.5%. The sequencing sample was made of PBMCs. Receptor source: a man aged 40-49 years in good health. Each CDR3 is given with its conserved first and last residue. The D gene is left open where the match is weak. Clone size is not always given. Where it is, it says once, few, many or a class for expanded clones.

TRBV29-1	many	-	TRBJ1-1	CSVEARQGNTEAFF	TGCAGCGTTGAAGCCCGCCAGGGGAACACTGAAGCTTTCTTT
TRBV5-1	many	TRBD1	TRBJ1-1	CASSAGTDPTEAFF	TGCGCCAGCAGCGCCGGGACAGACCCGACTGAAGCTTTCTTT
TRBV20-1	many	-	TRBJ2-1	CSARGDNEQFF	TGCAGTGCTAGAGGAGACAATGAGCAGTTCTTC
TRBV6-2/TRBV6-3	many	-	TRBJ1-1	CASSYQGNTEAFF	TGTGCCAGCAGTTACCAAGGGAACACTGAAGCTTTCTTT
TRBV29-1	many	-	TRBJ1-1	CSGGGLMDTEAFF	TGCAGCGGAGGGGGACTGATGGACACTGAAGCTTTCTTT
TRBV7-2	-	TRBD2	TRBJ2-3	CASRVRWGLSPITDTQYF	TGTGCCAGCAGGGTGAGGTGGGGACTATCGCCAATTACAGATACGCAGTATTTC
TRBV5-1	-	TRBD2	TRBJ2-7	CASSLSPGRAYEQYF	TGCGCCAGCAGCTTGTCCCCTGGGAGGGCCTACGAGCAGTACTTC
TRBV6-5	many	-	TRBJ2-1	CASIPRSVRGPVYNEQFF	TGTGCCAGCATCCCGCGGTCCGTGCGGGGGCCAGTTTACAATGAGCAGTTCTTC
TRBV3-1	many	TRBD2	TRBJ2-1	CASSRLGRGGNEQFF	TGTGCCAGCAGCCGCCTTGGACGGGGGGGCAATGAGCAGTTCTTC
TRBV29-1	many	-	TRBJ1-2	CSVRGSVPHGYTF	TGCAGCGTTAGGGGCTCGGTACCCCATGGCTACACCTTC
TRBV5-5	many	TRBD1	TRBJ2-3	CASTFRGQGRISGTDTQYF	TGTGCCAGCACCTTCCGGGGACAGGGCCGTATTAGCGGCACAGATACGCAGTATTTT
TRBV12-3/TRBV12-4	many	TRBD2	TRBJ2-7	CASSHSGKGSYEQYF	TGTGCCAGCAGTCATAGCGGGAAAGGGAGCTACGAGCAGTACTTC
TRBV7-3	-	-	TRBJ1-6	CASSLGGVNSPLHF	TGTGCCAGCAGCTTGGGCGGGGTTAATTCACCCCTCCACTTT
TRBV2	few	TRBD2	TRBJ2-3	CASSERIWGSGGLPDTQYF	TGTGCCAGCAGTGAACGGATTTGGGGTAGCGGGGGGTTGCCAGATACGCAGTATTTT
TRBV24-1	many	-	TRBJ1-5	CATSDPPPSPQHF	TGTGCCACCAGTGATCCACCCCCCTCGCCCCAGCATTTT
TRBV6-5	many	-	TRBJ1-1	CASSYSLIGNTEAFF	TGTGCCAGCAGTTACTCGCTTATAGGTAACACTGAAGCTTTCTTT
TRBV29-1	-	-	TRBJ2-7	CSVEGLEGVDEQYF	TGCAGCGTTGAGGGGTTAGAGGGAGTCGACGAGCAGTACTTC
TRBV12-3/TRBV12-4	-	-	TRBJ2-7	CASSDGHGLIYEQYF	TGTGCCAGCAGCGACGGACATGGGCTAATCTACGAGCAGTACTTC
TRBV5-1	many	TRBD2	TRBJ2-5	CASSPRLAGGVEETQYF	TGCGCCAGCAGCCCCCGACTAGCGGGGGGGGTAGAGGAGACCCAGTACTTC
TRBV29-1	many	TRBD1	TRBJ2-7	CSVEVRGHGSYEQYF	TGCAGCGTTGAGGTGAGGGGGCATGGATCCTACGAGCAGTACTTC
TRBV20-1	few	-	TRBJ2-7	CSARSLARYEQYF	TGCAGTGCTAGGTCCCTAGCGAGATACGAGCAGTACTTC
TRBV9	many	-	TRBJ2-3	CASSVDGTRTDTQYF	TGTGCCAGCAGCGTAGATGGGACACGCACAGATACGCAGTATTTT
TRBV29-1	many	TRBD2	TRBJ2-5	CSHGGGQETQYF	TGCAGCCATGGGGGGGGTCAAGAGACCCAGTACTTC
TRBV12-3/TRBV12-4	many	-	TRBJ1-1	CATSAGGNTEAFF	TGTGCCACCTCGGCGGGCGGGAACACTGAAGCTTTCTTT
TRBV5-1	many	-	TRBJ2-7	CASSPEGDDEQYF	TGCGCCAGCAGCCCGGAGGGGGACGATGAGCAGTACTTC
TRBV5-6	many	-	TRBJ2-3	CASSDYRVNTDTQYF	TGTGCCAGCAGCGACTACAGGGTTAACACAGATACGCAGTATTTT
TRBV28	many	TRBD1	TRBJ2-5	CASSRDRGETQYF	TGTGCCAGCAGTAGGGACAGGGGAGAGACCCAGTACTTC
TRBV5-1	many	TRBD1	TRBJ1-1	CASSSTGEHRAFF	TGCGCCAGCAGCTCCACAGGGGAGCACCGAGCTTTCTTT
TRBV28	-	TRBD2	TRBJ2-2	CDRSLLAGGTGELFF	TGTGACAGAAGTTTACTAGCGGGAGGGACCGGGGAGCTGTTTTTT
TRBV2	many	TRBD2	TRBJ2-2	CASRAKAGALTGELFF	TGTGCCAGCAGGGCTAAAGCGGGGGCCCTCACCGGGGAGCTGTTTTTT
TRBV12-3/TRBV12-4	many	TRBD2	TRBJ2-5	CASSLTFGGETQYF	TGTGCCAGCAGCCTCACTTTCGGGGGGGAGACCCAGTACTTC
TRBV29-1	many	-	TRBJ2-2	CSIGGTGELFF	TGCAGCATTGGGGGCACCGGGGAGCTGTTTTTT
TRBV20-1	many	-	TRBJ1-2	CSASSPTNYGYTF	TGCAGTGCTAGTTCGCCAACTAACTATGGCTACACCTTC
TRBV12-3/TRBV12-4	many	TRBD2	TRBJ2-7	CASSLFRRETYEQYF	TGTGCCAGCAGTTTATTCCGGCGGGAGACCTACGAGCAGTACTTC
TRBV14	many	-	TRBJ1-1	CASSQDWMNTEAFF	TGTGCCAGCAGCCAAGACTGGATGAACACTGAAGCTTTCTTT
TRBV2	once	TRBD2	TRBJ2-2	CDSSEGTSGTGELFF	TGTGACAGCAGTGAGGGGACTAGCGGCACCGGGGAGCTGTTTTTT
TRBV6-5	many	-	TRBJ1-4	CASGREAEKLFF	TGTGCCAGCGGCCGGGAGGCTGAAAAACTGTTTTTT
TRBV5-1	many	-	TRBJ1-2	CASSSDMGYTF	TGCGCCAGCAGCTCTGATATGGGCTACACCTTC
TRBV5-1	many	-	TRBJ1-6	CASSLGDSPLHF	TGCGCCAGCAGCTTAGGGGATTCACCCCTCCACTTT
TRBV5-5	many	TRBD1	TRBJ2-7	CASSRTGYEQYF	TGTGCCAGCAGCCGGACAGGTTACGAGCAGTACTTC
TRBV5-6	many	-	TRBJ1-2	CASRSSGYTAGLNYGYTF	TGTGCCAGCAGGTCGTCGGGCTACACGGCCGGCCTTAACTATGGCTACACCTTC
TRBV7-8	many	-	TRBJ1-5	CASSLIRGDVSNQPQHF	TGTGCCAGCAGCTTAATCAGGGGTGATGTAAGCAATCAGCCCCAGCATTTT
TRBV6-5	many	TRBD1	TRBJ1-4	CASSSRGQGSEKLFF	TGTGCCAGCAGTTCGCGCGGACAGGGTTCTGAAAAACTGTTTTTT
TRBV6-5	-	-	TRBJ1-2	CASSASVGGSYGYTF	TGTGCCAGCAGTGCGTCGGTGGGGGGAAGCTATGGCTACACCTTC
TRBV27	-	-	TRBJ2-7	CASSLSRTTGQYF	TGTGCCAGCAGTTTATCCCGGACCACCGGGCAGTACTTC
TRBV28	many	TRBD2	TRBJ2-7	CASSLGSPGLAGSYEQYF	TGTGCCAGCAGTTTGGGGTCCCCGGGACTAGCGGGGTCCTACGAGCAGTACTTC
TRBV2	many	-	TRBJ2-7	CASSEDGKSYEQYF	TGTGCCAGCAGTGAAGACGGAAAGTCCTACGAGCAGTACTTC
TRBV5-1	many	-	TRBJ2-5	CASSGWDVQETQYF	TGCGCCAGCAGCGGATGGGACGTTCAAGAGACCCAGTACTTC
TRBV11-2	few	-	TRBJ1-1	CASSFTGTMNTEAFF	TGTGCCAGCAGCTTCACAGGGACCATGAACACTGAAGCTTTCTTT
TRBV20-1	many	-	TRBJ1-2	CSARRGAFANYGYTF	TGCAGTGCTAGGAGGGGTGCTTTCGCTAACTATGGCTACACCTTC
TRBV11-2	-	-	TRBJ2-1	CASSLVMVGEQFF	TGTGCCAGCAGCTTAGTGATGGTTGGGGAGCAGTTCTTC
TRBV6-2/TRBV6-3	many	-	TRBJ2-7	CASSYSRSYEQYF	TGTGCCAGCAGTTACTCCCGCTCCTACGAGCAGTACTTC
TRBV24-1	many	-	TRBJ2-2	CATRTAITGELFF	TGTGCCACCAGGACAGCTATCACCGGGGAGCTGTTTTTT
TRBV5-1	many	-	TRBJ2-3	CASSLDPSPDTQYF	TGCGCCAGCAGCTTGGATCCATCCCCCGATACGCAGTATTTT